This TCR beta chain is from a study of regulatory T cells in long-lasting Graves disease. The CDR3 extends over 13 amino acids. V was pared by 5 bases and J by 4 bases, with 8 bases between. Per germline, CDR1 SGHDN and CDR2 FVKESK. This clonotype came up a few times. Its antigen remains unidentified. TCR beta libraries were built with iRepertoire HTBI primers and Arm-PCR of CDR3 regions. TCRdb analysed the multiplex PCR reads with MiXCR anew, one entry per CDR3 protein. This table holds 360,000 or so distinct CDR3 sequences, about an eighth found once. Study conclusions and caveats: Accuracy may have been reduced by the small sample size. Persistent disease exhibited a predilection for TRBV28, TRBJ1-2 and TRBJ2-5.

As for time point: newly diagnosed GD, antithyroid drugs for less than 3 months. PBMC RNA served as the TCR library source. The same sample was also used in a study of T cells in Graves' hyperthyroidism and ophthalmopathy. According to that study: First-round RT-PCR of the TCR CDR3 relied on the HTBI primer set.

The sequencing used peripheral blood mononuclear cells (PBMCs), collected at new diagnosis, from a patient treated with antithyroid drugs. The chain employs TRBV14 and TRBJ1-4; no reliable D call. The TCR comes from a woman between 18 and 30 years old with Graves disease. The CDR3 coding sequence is TGTGCCAGCAGCATGGGCCTTAATGAAAAACTGTTTTTT. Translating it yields CASSMGLNEKLFF.